The subject of this entry is one T cell receptor beta chain. The source of the sample is a study of T cell repertoires in cytomegalovirus infection. V was clipped by 5 bases and J by 0 bases; unmatched bases: 3. This CDR3 comprises 15 residues. Germline V lookup: CDR1 MNHNY, CDR2 SVGAGI (reference sequence). Each CDR3 protein is one row after TCRdb ran MiXCR on the reads. The table records 250,000 or so distinct CDR3 sequences, about a sixth of them present only once. The specimen sequenced was CD8+ T cells from PBMCs. The sequence came from a human donor in good health (CMV status not recorded). Some clones in this sample may be carry-over from other donors' samples. V and J are TRBV6-6 and TRBJ2-1, with 8 bases lining up with TRBD1. DNA for the CDR3: TGTGCCAGCAGTGGGACAGGAAGCTCCTACAATGAGCAGTTCTTC. The encoded protein is CASSGTGSSYNEQFF.